This T cell receptor (beta chain) is drawn from a study of T cell repertoires in aging, cancer and after chemotherapy. Study context: Over several months to years, re-sampled healthy donor repertoires clearly shared clones.

A mixed TRB-A/B primer pool amplified rearranged TRB by multiplex touch-down PCR. TCRdb redid the calling of the multiplex PCR reads with MiXCR, one entry per CDR3 protein. This table holds about 6,000 distinct CDR3 sequences, approximately 22% found once. Peripheral blood genomic DNA, not sorted cells or RNA, was the template. V was cut by 7 bases and J by 2 bases, with 15 bases left in between. CDR3 length: 15 residues. The clonotype was recovered from a human donor in good health. What was sequenced was blood. V usage is TRBV12-3 or TRBV12-4 and J usage is TRBJ1-5, with D perhaps TRBD1 (5 bases). The CDR3 protein is CASTPGGLGNQPQHF. DNA of the CDR3: TGTGCCAGCACCCCTGGGGGATTAGGCAATCAGCCCCAGCATTTT.